This T cell receptor beta chain was captured by sequencing in a study of control samples from healthy donors and cancer patients. The J segment lost 6 bases and the V segment lost 3 bases, leaving 2 bases of the junction unmatched. The CDR3 totals 15 residues. The V gene's germline CDR1 is SGHNT and CDR2 YYREEE (reference sequence). Only in-frame clones appear in the TCRdb table, and some are missing; sequencing was by immunoSEQ multiplex PCR. Of about 140,000 clones listed, 70% to 90% are singletons. Sequenced: blood. The chain recombines TRBV5-4 with TRBJ2-3; 15 bases agree with TRBD2. This TCR was sampled from a man between 18 and 29 years old in good health. This CDR3 is CASSSGLAGGDTQYF. The CDR3 region has the DNA TGTGCCAGCAGCTCAGGACTAGCGGGGGGGGATACGCAGTATTTT.